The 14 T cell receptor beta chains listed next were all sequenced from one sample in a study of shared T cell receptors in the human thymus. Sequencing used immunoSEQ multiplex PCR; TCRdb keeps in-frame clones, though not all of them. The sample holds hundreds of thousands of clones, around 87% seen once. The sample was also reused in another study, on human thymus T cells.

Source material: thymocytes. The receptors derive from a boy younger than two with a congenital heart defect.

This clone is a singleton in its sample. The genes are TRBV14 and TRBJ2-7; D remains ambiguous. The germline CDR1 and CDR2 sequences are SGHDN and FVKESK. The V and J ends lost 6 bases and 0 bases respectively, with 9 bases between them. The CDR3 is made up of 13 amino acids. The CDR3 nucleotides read TGTGCCAGCAGGTGGGCAAACTCCTACGAGCAGTACTTC. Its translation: CASRWANSYEQYF.

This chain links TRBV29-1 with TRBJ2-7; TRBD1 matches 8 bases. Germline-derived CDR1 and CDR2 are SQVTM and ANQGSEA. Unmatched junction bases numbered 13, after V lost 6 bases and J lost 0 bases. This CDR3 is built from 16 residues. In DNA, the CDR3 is TGCAGCGTGACAACCTCGGGACAGGCTAACTCCTACGAGCAGTACTTC. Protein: CSVTTSGQANSYEQYF.

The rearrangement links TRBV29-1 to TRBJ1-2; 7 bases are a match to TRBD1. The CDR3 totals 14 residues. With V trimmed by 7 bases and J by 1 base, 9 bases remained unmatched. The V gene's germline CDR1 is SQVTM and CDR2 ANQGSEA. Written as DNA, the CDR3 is TGCAGCGACTTAACAGGGGCTGGTAACTATGGCTACACCTTC. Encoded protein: CSDLTGAGNYGYTF.

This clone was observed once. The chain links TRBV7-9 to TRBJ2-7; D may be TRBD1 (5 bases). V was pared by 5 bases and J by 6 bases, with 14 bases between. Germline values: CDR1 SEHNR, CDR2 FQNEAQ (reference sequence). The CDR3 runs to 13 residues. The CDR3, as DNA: TGTGCCAGCAGCCTTAGTACAGGTTCCGAGCAGTACTTC. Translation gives CASSLSTGSEQYF.

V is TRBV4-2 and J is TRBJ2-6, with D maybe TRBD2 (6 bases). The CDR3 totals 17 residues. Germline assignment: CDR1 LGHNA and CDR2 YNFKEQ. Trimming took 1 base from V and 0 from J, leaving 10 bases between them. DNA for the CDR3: TGTGCCAGCAGCCAAGCGGACGGGGGCTCTGGGGCCAACGTCCTGACTTTC. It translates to CASSQADGGSGANVLTF.

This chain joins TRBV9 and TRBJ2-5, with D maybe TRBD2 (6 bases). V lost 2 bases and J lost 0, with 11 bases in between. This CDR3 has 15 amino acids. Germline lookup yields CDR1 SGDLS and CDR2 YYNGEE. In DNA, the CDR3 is TGTGCCAGCAGCGTCGCGGGGAGACACCAAGAGACCCAGTACTTC. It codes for CASSVAGRHQETQYF.

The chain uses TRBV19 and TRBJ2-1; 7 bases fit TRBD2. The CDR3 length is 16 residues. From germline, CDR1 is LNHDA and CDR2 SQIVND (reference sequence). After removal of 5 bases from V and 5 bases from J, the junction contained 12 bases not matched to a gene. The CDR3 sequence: CASSLSAGGFHNEQFF. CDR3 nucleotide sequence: TGTGCCAGTAGTCTTTCGGCCGGGGGGTTCCACAATGAGCAGTTCTTC.

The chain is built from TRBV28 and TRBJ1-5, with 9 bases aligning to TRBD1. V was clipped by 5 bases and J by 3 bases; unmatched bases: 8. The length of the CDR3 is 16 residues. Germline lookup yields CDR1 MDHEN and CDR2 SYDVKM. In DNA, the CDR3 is TGTGCCAGCAGTATATCCGGGACAGGGATCAATCAGCCCCAGCATTTT. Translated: CASSISGTGINQPQHF.

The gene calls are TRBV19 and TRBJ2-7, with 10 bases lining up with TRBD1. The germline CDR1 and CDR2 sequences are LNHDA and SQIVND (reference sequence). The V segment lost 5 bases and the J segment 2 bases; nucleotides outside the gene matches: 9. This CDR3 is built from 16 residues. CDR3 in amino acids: CASSPTAGTGAYEQYF. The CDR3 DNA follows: TGTGCCAGTAGTCCGACCGCCGGGACAGGGGCCTACGAGCAGTACTTC.

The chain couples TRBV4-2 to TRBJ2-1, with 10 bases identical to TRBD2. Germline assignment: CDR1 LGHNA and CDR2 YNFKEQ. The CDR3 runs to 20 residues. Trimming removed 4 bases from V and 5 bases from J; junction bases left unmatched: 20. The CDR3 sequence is CASSPYRSGGASAMDNEQFF. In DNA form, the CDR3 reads TGTGCCAGCAGCCCATATCGCAGCGGGGGGGCCTCGGCGATGGACAATGAGCAGTTCTTC.

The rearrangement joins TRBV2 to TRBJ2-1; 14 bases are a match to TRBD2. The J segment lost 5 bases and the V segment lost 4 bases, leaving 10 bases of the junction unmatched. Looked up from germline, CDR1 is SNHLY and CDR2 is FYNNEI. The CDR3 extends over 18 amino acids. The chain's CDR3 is CASSVHRTSGRIDNEQFF. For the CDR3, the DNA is TGTGCCAGCAGTGTTCATCGGACTAGCGGGAGGATAGACAATGAGCAGTTCTTC. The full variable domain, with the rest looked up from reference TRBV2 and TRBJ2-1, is EPEVTQTPSHQVTQMGQEVILRCVPISNHLYFYWYRQILGQKVEFLVSFYNNEISEKSEIFDDQFSVERPDGSNFTLKIRSTKLEDSAMYFCASSVHRTSGRIDNEQFFGPGTRLTVL.

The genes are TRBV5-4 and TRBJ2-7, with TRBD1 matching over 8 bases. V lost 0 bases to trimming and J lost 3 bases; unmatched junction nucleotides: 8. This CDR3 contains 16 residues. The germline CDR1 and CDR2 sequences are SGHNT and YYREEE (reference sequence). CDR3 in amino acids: CASSLGGQGLHYEQYF. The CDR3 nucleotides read TGTGCCAGCAGCTTGGGAGGACAGGGCTTACACTACGAGCAGTACTTC.

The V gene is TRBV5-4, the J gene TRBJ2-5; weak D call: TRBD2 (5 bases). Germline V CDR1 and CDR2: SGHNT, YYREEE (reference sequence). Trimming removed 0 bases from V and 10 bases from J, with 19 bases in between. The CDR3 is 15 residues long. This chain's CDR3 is CASSLDLPGLGIQYF. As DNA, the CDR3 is TGTGCCAGCAGCTTGGACCTACCGGGCCTCGGGATCCAGTACTTC.

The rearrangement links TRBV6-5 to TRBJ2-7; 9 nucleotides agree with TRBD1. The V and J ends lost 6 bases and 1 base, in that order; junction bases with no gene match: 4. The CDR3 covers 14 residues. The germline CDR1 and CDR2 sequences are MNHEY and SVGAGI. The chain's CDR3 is CASRGQGRSYEQYF. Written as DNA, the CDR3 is TGTGCCAGCAGGGGACAGGGACGTTCCTACGAGCAGTACTTC.